The T cell receptor (beta chain) under discussion was sequenced for a study of blood T cell repertoires in COVID-19. V was clipped by 3 bases and J by 9 bases, with 10 bases between them. This CDR3 contains 12 residues. Germline V gives CDR1 MDHEN, CDR2 SYDVKM. Original data processing: From reference gene primer amplification, estimates of nucleated cell counts were derived. Data came from immunoSEQ multiplex PCR; TCRdb stores just in-frame clones and leaves some out. The V and J calls and the clone size are those of that table, but D and trimming were determined from the DNA. The sample records 25,000 to 30,000 clones, 70% to 90% being singletons.

This chain links TRBV28 with TRBJ2-3; D is perhaps TRBD1 (6 bases). The receptor comes from a human donor in a cohort sampled during active COVID-19. The sequenced sample consisted of peripheral blood. In DNA form, the CDR3 reads TGTGCCAGCAGTTTGGTTCAGGGGACGCAGTATTTT. This gives the protein CASSLVQGTQYF.